What follows are 3 T cell receptor beta chains derived from one specimen sequenced in a study of CXCR3-negative and CXCR3-positive naive CD8 T cells. Preparation of TRB cDNA libraries relied on 5' RACE carrying UMI labels. TCRdb processed the 5' RACE reads again and assigns one entry to each CDR3 protein, with no DNA. This sample's clone table lists under 75,000 distinct CDR3 sequences. Sequences were obtained from naive CXCR3- CD8+ T cells from blood. Subset meaning: CD45RO-CCR7+CD27+CD95- naive CD8+ T cells lacking CXCR3 (TNR3-). These receptors came from a human donor in good health. Some clones in this sample may be carry-over from other donors' samples.

V gene TRBV12-3 or TRBV12-4 combines with J gene TRBJ2-5; TCRdb names TRBD2, which stays unverified in the absence of DNA. The CDR3 totals 19 residues. This CDR3 reads CASSLVVVGGLAGQETQYF.

This chain uses TRBV7-2 with TRBJ2-5. Germline V gene sequence: CDR1 SGHTA, CDR2 FQGNSA. This CDR3 comprises 12 residues. The CDR3 protein is CASSLLLETQYF.

The chain recombines TRBV6-5 with TRBJ2-5. Germline-derived CDR1 and CDR2 are MNHEY and SVGAGI. The CDR3 runs 15 residues. Here the CDR3 reads CASSSQGFPQETQYF.